This T cell receptor (beta chain) was retrieved from a study of OX40 agonist ivuxolimab in advanced cancers. Turning to the study itself: The patients' treatment was ivuxolimab, an agonistic anti-OX40 (CD134) antibody. There were three patients with partial responses, one having hepatocellular carcinoma and two cutaneous melanoma. Study results and limitations: Nonresponders included some who also had low normalized T-cell clonal expansion.

Germline CDR1 is SGHVS and CDR2 is FQNEAQ. The germline V and J ends were trimmed by 5 bases and 5 bases, with 13 bases remaining between them. The CDR3 runs 14 residues. With respect to this clone: The antigen remains undetermined.

Sequencing was performed with immunoSEQ multiplex PCR; in TCRdb, only in-frame clones are kept and a portion is missing. The table includes some 45,000 clones, about 86% detected once. The TCR sequence derives from an adult with an advanced solid tumor such as melanoma, head and neck, liver or kidney cancer. Sequences were derived from CD4+ or CD8+ T cells sorted from blood, sampled in a trial of the OX40 agonist ivuxolimab. The V gene is TRBV7-8, the J gene TRBJ2-1; D unclear. The CDR3 is CASSPMNPNNEQFF. CDR3 DNA: TGTGCCAGCAGCCCCATGAATCCAAACAATGAGCAGTTCTTC.